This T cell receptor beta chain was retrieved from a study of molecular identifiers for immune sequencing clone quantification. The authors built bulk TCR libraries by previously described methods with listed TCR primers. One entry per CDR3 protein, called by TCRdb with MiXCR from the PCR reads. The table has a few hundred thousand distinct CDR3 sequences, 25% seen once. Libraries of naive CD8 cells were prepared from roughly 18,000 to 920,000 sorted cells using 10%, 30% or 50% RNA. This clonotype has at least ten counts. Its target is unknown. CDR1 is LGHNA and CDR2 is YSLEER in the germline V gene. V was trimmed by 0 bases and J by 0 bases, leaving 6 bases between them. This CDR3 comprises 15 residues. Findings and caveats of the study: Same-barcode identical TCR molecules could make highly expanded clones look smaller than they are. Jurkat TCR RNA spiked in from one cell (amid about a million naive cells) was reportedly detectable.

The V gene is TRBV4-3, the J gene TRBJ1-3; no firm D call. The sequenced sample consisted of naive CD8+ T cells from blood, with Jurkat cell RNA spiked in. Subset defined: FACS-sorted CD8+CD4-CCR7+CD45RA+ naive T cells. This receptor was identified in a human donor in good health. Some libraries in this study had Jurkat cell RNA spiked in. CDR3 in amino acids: CASSQDSSSGNTIYF. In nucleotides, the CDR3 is TGCGCCAGCAGCCAAGATAGCAGCTCTGGAAACACCATATATTTT.